A single sample gave rise to the 20 T cell receptor beta chains below, sequenced in a study of blood T cell repertoires in COVID-19 (dated by TCRdb to 2020 to 2021). Library preparation used the immunoSEQ multiplex PCR assay. TCRdb mirrors the immuneACCESS table, restricted to in-frame sequences. Some clones are absent from its copies; in checked studies, under half trace to an unresolved V gene, and the reason for the others is unknown. The sample table lists some 290,000 clones, around nine tenths of them with a count of one. The ten top clones hold more than 9% of the sample. Sequencing was carried out using PBMCs or T cells enriched from blood (not recorded which). Receptors originate from a woman aged 25 to 45 who had recovered from COVID-19.

The CDR3 DNA follows: TGTGCCAGCAGCTTCCAAGGGGTGACAGATACGCAGTATTTT. It yields the protein CASSFQGVTDTQYF. V gene TRBV7-3 combines with J gene TRBJ2-3; D possibly corresponds to TRBD1 (5 bases). V gave up 3 bases and J gave up 3 bases, with 10 bases separating them. This CDR3 has 14 residues. In germline, CDR1 is SGHTA, CDR2 FQGTGA.

The chain uses TRBV5-1 and TRBJ2-2, with unresolved D. CDR3 size: 14 residues. Germline V lookup: CDR1 SGHRS, CDR2 YFSETQ. Trimming left V 3 bases short and J 6 bases short, with 12 bases between. CDR3 DNA: TGCGCCAGCAGCTATCAGGAAGTGTCCGGGGAGCTGTTTTTT. This translates into CASSYQEVSGELFF.

The V call is TRBV6-5, the J call TRBJ2-2; tentative D call: TRBD1 (6 bases). The CDR3 is made up of 12 amino acids. The ends were cut back, 8 bases at V and 7 bases at J, with 11 bases in the middle. Germline CDR1 is MNHEY and CDR2 is SVGAGI. CDR3 nucleotide sequence: TGTGCCAGCGGGGGCCGGGTCGGGGAGCTGTTTTTT. Encoded protein: CASGGRVGELFF.

The genes are TRBV11-2 and TRBJ1-2, with 7 bases fitting TRBD1. Germline V gene sequence: CDR1 SGHAT, CDR2 FQNNGV. Trimming took 5 bases from V and 4 from J; bases not matched to a gene: 10. This CDR3 spans 15 amino acids. The DNA for the CDR3 is TGTGCCAGCAGCCCGCTGACAGGGACCTTCTATGGCTACACCTTC. Its translation is CASSPLTGTFYGYTF.

This clone has only one observation. CDR3 protein: CASTGLDSPSNQPQHF. The CDR3 DNA follows: TGTGCCAGTACCGGGCTCGACAGCCCTAGCAATCAGCCCCAGCATTTT. V and J are TRBV19 and TRBJ1-5, with D possibly matching TRBD1 (5 bases). Germline CDR1 reads LNHDA; CDR2 reads SQIVND (reference sequence). Trimming took 7 bases from V and 0 from J, leaving 16 bases between them. The CDR3 is 16 amino acids.

This sequence joins TRBV5-1 and TRBJ1-1; the D gene is possibly TRBD1 (5 bases). Trimming left V 4 bases short and J 0 bases short, with 19 bases between. Germline V gives CDR1 SGHRS, CDR2 YFSETQ. This CDR3 is 17 amino acids long. The DNA for the CDR3 is TGCGCCAGCAGCCCCAGCTTCAGTCAGACAGTGAACACTGAAGCTTTCTTT. Its translation is CASSPSFSQTVNTEAFF. The full variable domain, completed using reference TRBV5-1 and TRBJ1-1, is KAGVTQTPRYLIKTRGQQVTLSCSPISGHRSVSWYQQTPGQGLQFLFEYFSETQRNKGNFPGRFSGRQFSNSRSEMNVSTLELGDSALYLCASSPSFSQTVNTEAFFGQGTRLTVV.

The CDR3 loop reads CASSSAGVGFFFNEQFF. In DNA, the CDR3 is TGTGCCAGCAGTTCCGCGGGGGTTGGGTTTTTTTTCAATGAGCAGTTCTTC. The chain uses TRBV28 and TRBJ2-1, with 7 bases identical to TRBD2. The CDR3 is 17 residues long. After removal of 4 bases from V and 6 bases from J, the junction contained 15 bases not matched to a gene. Germline CDR1 is MDHEN and CDR2 is SYDVKM.

The J gene is TRBJ1-6, the V gene TRBV3-1 (or the pseudogene TRBV3-2); no firm D call. The CDR3 runs 14 residues. Trimming cost V 2 bases and J 8 bases, with 10 bases left between them. Germline V gives CDR1 LGHDT, CDR2 YNNKEL (reference sequence). CDR3 nucleotides: TGTGCCAGCAGCCAACGGGTTCCTGATTCACCCCTCCACTTT. It codes for CASSQRVPDSPLHF.

V and J are TRBV10-2 and TRBJ1-1; D may be TRBD1 (6 bases). V dropped 6 bases and J dropped 1 base, with 9 bases sitting between them. This CDR3 has 13 amino acids. Germline loops: CDR1 WSHSY, CDR2 SAAADI. CDR3 sequence reads: CASRTGWNTEAFF. The CDR3 nucleotides are TGCGCCAGCAGGACAGGATGGAACACTGAAGCTTTCTTT.

The CDR3 DNA reads as TGTGCCAGCAGCTTACGGACTACCTCTATTCGTGGGCGGGGGTCCCAAGAGACCCAGTACTTC. It translates to CASSLRTTSIRGRGSQETQYF. The chain has TRBV7-6 and TRBJ2-5; TRBD2 matches at 7 bases. Germline V gene data show CDR1 as SGHVS and CDR2 as FNYEAQ. Trimming removed 2 bases from V and 1 base from J; junction bases left unmatched: 22. This CDR3 is 21 amino acids long.

V usage is TRBV7-6 and J usage is TRBJ2-7, with TRBD2 matching 10 bases. The CDR3 consists of 15 residues. Losses at the gene ends were 5 bases for V and 3 bases for J; bases not matched to a gene: 7. Per the germline V gene, CDR1 is SGHVS and CDR2 is FNYEAQ. The CDR3 is CASSQGLADLYEQYF. The CDR3 DNA reads TGTGCCAGCAGCCAAGGACTAGCGGACCTCTACGAGCAGTACTTC.

The CDR3: CATSWDSNSPLHF. The CDR3 region has the DNA TGTGCCACCAGCTGGGACAGTAATTCACCCCTCCACTTT. The chain carries TRBV15 and TRBJ1-6, with 7 bases fitting TRBD1. The junction had 1 base not matched to a gene; V was cut back by 5 bases and J by 6 bases. Per germline, CDR1 LNHNV and CDR2 YYDKDF (reference sequence). The CDR3 totals 13 residues.

The chain combines TRBV27 with TRBJ2-7, with a possible D match to TRBD1 (5 bases). The germline V gene has CDR1 MNHEY and CDR2 SMNVEV (reference sequence). V was pared by 7 bases and J by 5 bases, with 18 bases between. The CDR3 sequence is 14 residues long. The CDR3 DNA reads TGTGCCAGCACAAAAAATGGGGCTTTTGACGAGCAGTACTTC. This gives the protein CASTKNGAFDEQYF.

V is TRBV19 and J is TRBJ1-1, with TRBD1 identical over 7 bases. The CDR3 runs 12 residues. Germline CDR1 reads LNHDA; CDR2 reads SQIVND (reference sequence). The V and J ends lost 5 bases and 7 bases, in that order; junction bases with no gene match: 4. CDR3 sequence (DNA): TGTGCCAGTAGTCTCTGGACAGGTGAAGCTTTCTTT. This encodes CASSLWTGEAFF. Supplemented by reference TRBV19 and TRBJ1-1, the full variable domain reads DGGITQSPKYLFRKEGQNVTLSCEQNLNHDAMYWYRQDPGQGLRLIYYSQIVNDFQKGDIAEGYSVSREKKESFPLTVTSAQKNPTAFYLCASSLWTGEAFFGQGTRLTVV.

This clone was found once. The J gene is TRBJ2-1, the V gene TRBV10-3; no clear D gene. The CDR3 extends over 16 amino acids. V lost 0 bases to trimming and J lost 5 bases, with 14 bases between them. CDR1 and CDR2 from the germline V gene are ENHRY and SYGVKD. The CDR3 is CAISESTGGLNNEQFF. The CDR3 DNA sequence: TGTGCCATCAGTGAGTCGACTGGCGGCCTGAACAATGAGCAGTTCTTC.

This clone has more than one count but fewer than ten. This sequence joins TRBV7-9 and TRBJ2-5, with a possible D match to TRBD1 (5 bases). The CDR3 is 14 amino acids. V was clipped by 5 bases and J by 1 base, with 11 bases between them. Germline loops: CDR1 SEHNR, CDR2 FQNEAQ (reference sequence). The CDR3 loop is CASSQATAQETQYF. CDR3 sequence (DNA): TGTGCCAGCAGCCAGGCGACAGCCCAAGAGACCCAGTACTTC.

The rearrangement uses TRBV2 and TRBJ2-3; the D gene is possibly TRBD1 (6 bases). This CDR3 has 17 residues. Germline assignment: CDR1 SNHLY and CDR2 FYNNEI. V lost 7 bases to trimming and J lost 0 bases, with 20 bases between them. The CDR3 protein is CASTGAGVDTSTDTQYF. For the CDR3, the DNA is TGTGCCAGCACCGGGGCAGGGGTCGACACTAGCACAGATACGCAGTATTTT.

The rearrangement joins TRBV25-1 to TRBJ1-1, with D maybe TRBD1 (5 bases). Trimming took 6 bases from V and 5 from J, leaving 19 bases between them. CDR1 is MGHDK, CDR2 SYGVNS, per germline. The CDR3 consists of 15 residues. CDR3: CASSPRTGGVTEAFF. CDR3 DNA sequence: TGTGCCAGCAGCCCAAGGACCGGGGGTGTAACTGAAGCTTTCTTT.

The chain recombines TRBV7-2 with TRBJ1-1; TRBD1 agrees at 8 bases. The V gene end was trimmed by 5 bases and the J gene end by 4 bases; junction bases not matched to a gene: 12. CDR1 SGHTA and CDR2 FQGNSA come from the germline V gene. There are 16 residues in the CDR3. The CDR3 nucleotides are TGTGCCAGCAGCCTACGGGTGACAGGGGTTCCCACTGAAGCTTTCTTT. Its translation: CASSLRVTGVPTEAFF.

The chain carries TRBV27 and TRBJ2-1, with D perhaps matching TRBD1 (6 bases). In germline, CDR1 is MNHEY, CDR2 SMNVEV (reference sequence). The CDR3 runs 14 residues. The V end was cut by 4 bases, the J end by 4 bases, with 11 bases between. The CDR3 region is CASSSYGQYNEQFF. DNA for the CDR3: TGTGCCAGCAGTTCCTACGGACAGTACAATGAGCAGTTCTTC.